A single T cell receptor (beta chain) is shown here with its context. V gave up 0 bases and J gave up 7 bases, with 16 bases separating them. The CDR3 runs 15 residues. The germline V gene has CDR1 GTSNPN and CDR2 SVGIG (reference sequence). The data originate from a study of blood T cell repertoires in COVID-19. In the authors' workflow: By means of reference gene primer amplification, nucleated cell counts were estimated. TCRdb's copy holds only in-frame clones and misses some; the assay was immunoSEQ multiplex PCR. D and trimming were read from the DNA, whereas the V and J calls and clone size are those reported in that table. This table holds 250,000 to 300,000 clones, 88% found once.

Sequenced sample: peripheral blood. J is TRBJ1-3 and V is TRBV30; no definite D call. The sequence was collected from a woman aged 70-85 years with COVID-19, enrolled during active disease. CDR3 amino acids: CAWSVQEGHVNTIYF. The CDR3 DNA sequence: TGTGCCTGGAGTGTGCAGGAGGGCCATGTTAACACCATATATTTT.